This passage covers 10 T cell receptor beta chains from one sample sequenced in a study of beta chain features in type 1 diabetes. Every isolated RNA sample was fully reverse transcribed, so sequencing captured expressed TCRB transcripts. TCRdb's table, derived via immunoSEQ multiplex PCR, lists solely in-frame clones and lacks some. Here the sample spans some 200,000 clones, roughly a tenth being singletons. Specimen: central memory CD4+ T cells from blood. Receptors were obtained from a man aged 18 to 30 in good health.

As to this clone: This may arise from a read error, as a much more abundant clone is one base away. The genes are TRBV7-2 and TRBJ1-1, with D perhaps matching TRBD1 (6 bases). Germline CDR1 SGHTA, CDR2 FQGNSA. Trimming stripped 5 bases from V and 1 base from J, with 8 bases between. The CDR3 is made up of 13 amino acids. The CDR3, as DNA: TGTGCCAGCAGCCGGGGACAGAACACTGAAGCTTTCTTT. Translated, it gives CASSRGQNTEAFF.

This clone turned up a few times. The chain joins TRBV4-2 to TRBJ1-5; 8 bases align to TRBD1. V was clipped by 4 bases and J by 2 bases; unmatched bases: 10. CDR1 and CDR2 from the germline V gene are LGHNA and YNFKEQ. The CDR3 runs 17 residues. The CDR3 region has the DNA TGTGCCAGCAGCCCTTCGGACAGGGCCTGGGGCAATCAGCCCCAGCATTTT. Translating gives CASSPSDRAWGNQPQHF.

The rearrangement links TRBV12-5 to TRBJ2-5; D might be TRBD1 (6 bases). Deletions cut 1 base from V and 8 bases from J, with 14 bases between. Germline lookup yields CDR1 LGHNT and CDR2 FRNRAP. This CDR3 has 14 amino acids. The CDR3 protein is CASGLGDTGGTQYF. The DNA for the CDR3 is TGTGCTAGTGGTTTGGGGGACACAGGAGGAACCCAGTACTTC.

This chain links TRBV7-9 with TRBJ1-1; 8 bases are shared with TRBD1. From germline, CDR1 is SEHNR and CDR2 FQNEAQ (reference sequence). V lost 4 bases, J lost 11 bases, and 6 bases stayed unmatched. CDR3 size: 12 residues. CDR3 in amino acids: CASSSNQGAAFF. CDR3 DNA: TGTGCCAGCAGCTCTAACCAGGGGGCCGCTTTCTTT. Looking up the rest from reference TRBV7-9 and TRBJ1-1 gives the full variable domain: DTGVSQNPRHKITKRGQNVTFRCDPISEHNRLYWYRQTLGQGPEFLTYFQNEAQLEKSRLLSDRFSAERPKGSFSTLEIQRTEQGDSAMYLCASSSNQGAAFFGQGTRLTVV.

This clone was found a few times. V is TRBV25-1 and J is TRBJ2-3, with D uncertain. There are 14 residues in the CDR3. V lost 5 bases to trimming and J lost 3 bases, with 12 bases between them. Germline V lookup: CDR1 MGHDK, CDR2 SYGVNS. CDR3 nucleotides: TGTGCCAGCAGTCCCAGAGTCAGGACAGATACGCAGTATTTT. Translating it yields CASSPRVRTDTQYF.

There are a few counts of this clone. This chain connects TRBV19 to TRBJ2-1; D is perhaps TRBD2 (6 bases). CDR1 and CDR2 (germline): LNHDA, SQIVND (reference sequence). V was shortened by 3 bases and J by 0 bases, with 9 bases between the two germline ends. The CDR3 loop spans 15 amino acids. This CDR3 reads CASSMNSGSYNEQFF. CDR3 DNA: TGTGCCAGTAGTATGAATAGCGGCTCCTACAATGAGCAGTTCTTC. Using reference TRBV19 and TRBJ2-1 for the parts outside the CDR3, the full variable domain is DGGITQSPKYLFRKEGQNVTLSCEQNLNHDAMYWYRQDPGQGLRLIYYSQIVNDFQKGDIAEGYSVSREKKESFPLTVTSAQKNPTAFYLCASSMNSGSYNEQFFGPGTRLTVL.

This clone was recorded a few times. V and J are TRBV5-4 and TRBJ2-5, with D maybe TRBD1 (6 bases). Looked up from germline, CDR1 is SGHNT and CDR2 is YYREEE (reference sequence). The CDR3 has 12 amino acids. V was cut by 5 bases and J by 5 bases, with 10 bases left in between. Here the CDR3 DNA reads TGTGCCAGCAGTCCTGGGGGCGAGACCCAGTACTTC. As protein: CASSPGGETQYF.

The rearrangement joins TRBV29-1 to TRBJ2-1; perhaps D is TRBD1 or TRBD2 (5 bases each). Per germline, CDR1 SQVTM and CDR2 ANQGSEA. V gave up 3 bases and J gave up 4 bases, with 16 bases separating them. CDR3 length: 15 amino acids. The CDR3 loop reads CSVDLGERAYNEQFF. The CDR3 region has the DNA TGCAGCGTTGATCTGGGGGAGAGGGCTTACAATGAGCAGTTCTTC.

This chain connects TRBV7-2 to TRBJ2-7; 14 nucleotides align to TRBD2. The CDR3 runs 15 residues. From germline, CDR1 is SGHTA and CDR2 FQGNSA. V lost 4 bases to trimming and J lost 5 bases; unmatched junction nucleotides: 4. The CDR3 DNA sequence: TGTGCCAGCAGCTCTGGACTAGCGGGAGGTAACGAGCAGTACTTC. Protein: CASSSGLAGGNEQYF.

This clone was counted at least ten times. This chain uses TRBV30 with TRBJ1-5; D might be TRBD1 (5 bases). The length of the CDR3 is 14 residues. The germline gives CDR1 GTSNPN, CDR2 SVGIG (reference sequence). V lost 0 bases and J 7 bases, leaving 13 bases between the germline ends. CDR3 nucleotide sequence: TGTGCCTGGAGTGTATCGGGGGAGGGCCAGCCCCAGCATTTT. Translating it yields CAWSVSGEGQPQHF.